The source of this T cell receptor (beta chain) is a study of beta chain features in type 1 diabetes. Study conclusions and caveats: Within patients, naive, central memory and Treg TCRB repertoires seemed more similar than within healthy donors. People with Type 1 diabetes carried modestly yet significantly shorter TCRB CDR3s in all four CD4+ subsets.

This clone was picked up a small number of times. The antigen is undetermined. Expressed TCRB transcripts were sequenced, since all the RNA that had been isolated was reverse transcribed. This table comes from immunoSEQ multiplex PCR, and its TCRdb copy is limited to in-frame clones, with some not included. The table includes roughly 250,000 clones, 20% detected once. V was shortened by 3 bases and J by 2 bases, with 16 bases between the two germline ends. CDR3 size: 17 residues. The germline V gene has CDR1 KGHSH and CDR2 LQKENI. The source is a woman between 40 and 50 years old with type 1 diabetes. The chain has TRBV18 and TRBJ2-2; D is perhaps TRBD2 (7 bases). Input material: naive CD4+ T cells from blood. CDR3 sequence (DNA): TGTGCCAGCTCACCGCGGGAGCCAGGGGTAAACACCGGGGAGCTGTTTTTT. Protein product: CASSPREPGVNTGELFF.